A single sample is the source of the 11 T cell receptor beta chains below, sequenced in a study of blood T cell repertoires in COVID-19. Assay used: immunoSEQ multiplex PCR; TCRdb lists only in-frame clones, some missing. The table includes approximately 200,000 clones, 88% detected once. Sequencing was done on a sample of peripheral blood. The receptors were gathered from a woman in her twenties or thirties with acute or convalescent COVID-19.

This chain connects TRBV28 to TRBJ1-1; weak D call: TRBD1 (5 bases). Germline CDR1 MDHEN, CDR2 SYDVKM. Deletions cut 6 bases from V and 11 bases from J, with 13 bases between. The CDR3 extends over 11 amino acids. CDR3 DNA: TGTGCCAGCAGCAGCAGGGCTGGGGCTTTCTTT. Its protein product is CASSSRAGAFF.

This chain connects TRBV4-1 to TRBJ2-7; 7 bases line up with TRBD1. Germline values: CDR1 MGHRA, CDR2 YSYEKL. Losses at the gene ends were 1 base for V and 4 bases for J; bases not matched to a gene: 7. This CDR3 has 15 residues. For the CDR3, the DNA is TGCGCCAGCAGCCAAGTAGGGGGACAGTCATACGAGCAGTACTTC. Its translation: CASSQVGGQSYEQYF.

This rearrangement joins TRBV19 to TRBJ2-1; TRBD2 agrees at 11 bases. The CDR3 runs 18 residues. The V gene end was trimmed by 1 base and the J gene end by 0 bases; junction bases not matched to a gene: 5. Per the germline V gene, CDR1 is LNHDA and CDR2 is SQIVND (reference sequence). The CDR3 protein is CASSIGSGRESSYNEQFF. The DNA for the CDR3 is TGTGCCAGTAGTATAGGTAGCGGGAGGGAAAGCTCCTACAATGAGCAGTTCTTC.

The chain couples TRBV19 to TRBJ1-6; TRBD1 matches at 7 bases. The CDR3 is 14 residues long. With V trimmed by 5 bases and J by 8 bases, 6 bases remained unmatched. From germline, CDR1 is LNHDA and CDR2 SQIVND (reference sequence). This CDR3 is CASSGQVNDSPLHF. Here the CDR3 DNA reads TGTGCCAGTAGTGGACAGGTTAATGATTCACCCCTCCACTTT.

The V and J genes are TRBV29-1 and TRBJ2-3, with TRBD1 as a possible D gene (5 bases). Germline-derived CDR1 and CDR2 are SQVTM and ANQGSEA. Between the trimmed V and J ends, which lost 6 bases and 6 bases, there was a span of 22 bases. The CDR3 covers 15 residues. This chain's CDR3 is CSVPSTAYVGDTQYF. The CDR3 bases are TGCAGCGTCCCCTCGACAGCCTACGTGGGGGATACGCAGTATTTT.

Written as DNA, the CDR3 is TGTGCCAGCAGTTACTCTAGCGATGCAGATACGCAGTATTTT. Amino acid sequence: CASSYSSDADTQYF. The chain combines TRBV6-6 with TRBJ2-3; a possible D gene is TRBD2 (5 bases). Trimming shortened V by 0 bases and J by 4 bases, and 8 bases separated the two germline ends. Germline CDR1 and CDR2: MNHNY and SVGAGI (reference sequence). The CDR3 is 14 amino acids.

The CDR3 DNA reads as TGTGCCAGCAGCCAAGATCCGGAGCGGGAACGTGAGCAGTACTTC. This translates into CASSQDPEREREQYF. V gene TRBV4-2 combines with J gene TRBJ2-7; TRBD2 matches 7 bases. The CDR3 extends over 15 amino acids. The V gene's germline CDR1 is LGHNA and CDR2 YNFKEQ. The V gene end was trimmed by 0 bases and the J gene end by 7 bases; junction bases not matched to a gene: 9.

The CDR3 sequence is CATRGQDNQPQHF. The CDR3 DNA is TGTGCCACAAGAGGACAAGACAATCAGCCCCAGCATTTT. The chain uses TRBV24-1 and TRBJ1-5; D possibly corresponds to TRBD1 (5 bases). CDR1 and CDR2 from the germline V gene are KGHDR and SFDVKD. The CDR3 spans 13 residues. V lost 10 bases, J lost 3 bases, and 12 bases lay in between.

The CDR3 sequence: CATPPTSGRPTDTQYF. DNA of the CDR3: TGTGCCACCCCCCCGACTAGCGGGAGACCCACAGATACGCAGTATTTT. The chain links TRBV24-1 to TRBJ2-3; 12 bases are shared with TRBD2. The CDR3 spans 16 residues. Germline loops: CDR1 KGHDR, CDR2 SFDVKD. V shed 9 bases and J 2 bases; nucleotides not matched to a gene: 8.

This chain connects TRBV4-2 to TRBJ1-6, with D possibly TRBD1 on 5 matching bases. CDR3 length: 13 residues. V was shortened by 7 bases and J by 10 bases, with 14 bases between the two germline ends. Germline V gives CDR1 LGHNA, CDR2 YNFKEQ. CDR3 DNA sequence: TGTGCCAGCATAGGGGCGTTACCCTCACCCCTCCACTTT. It is translated as CASIGALPSPLHF.

The chain couples TRBV5-5 to TRBJ2-7; D perhaps matches TRBD1 (6 bases). The CDR3 contains 16 residues. V gave up 1 base and J gave up 0 bases, with 14 bases separating them. The germline V gene encodes CDR1 SGHKS and CDR2 YYEKEE (reference sequence). Written as DNA, the CDR3 is TGTGCCAGCAGCTTGACGTCTGGACAGACCTCCTACGAGCAGTACTTC. As protein: CASSLTSGQTSYEQYF.